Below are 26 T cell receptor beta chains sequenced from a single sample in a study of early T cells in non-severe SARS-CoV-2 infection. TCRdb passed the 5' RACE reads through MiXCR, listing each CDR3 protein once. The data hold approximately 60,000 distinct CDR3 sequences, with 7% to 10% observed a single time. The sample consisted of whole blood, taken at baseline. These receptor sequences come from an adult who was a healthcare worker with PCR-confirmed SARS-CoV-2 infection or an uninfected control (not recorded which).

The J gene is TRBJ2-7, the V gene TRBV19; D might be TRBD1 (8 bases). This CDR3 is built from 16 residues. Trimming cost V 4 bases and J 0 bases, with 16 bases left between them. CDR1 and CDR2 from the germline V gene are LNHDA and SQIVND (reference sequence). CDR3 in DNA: TGTGCCAGTAGTAGCAACAGGGGGGGAAGCTCCTACGAGCAGTACTTC. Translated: CASSSNRGGSSYEQYF. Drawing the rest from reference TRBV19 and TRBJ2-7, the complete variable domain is DGGITQSPKYLFRKEGQNVTLSCEQNLNHDAMYWYRQDPGQGLRLIYYSQIVNDFQKGDIAEGYSVSREKKESFPLTVTSAQKNPTAFYLCASSSNRGGSSYEQYFGPGTRLTVT.

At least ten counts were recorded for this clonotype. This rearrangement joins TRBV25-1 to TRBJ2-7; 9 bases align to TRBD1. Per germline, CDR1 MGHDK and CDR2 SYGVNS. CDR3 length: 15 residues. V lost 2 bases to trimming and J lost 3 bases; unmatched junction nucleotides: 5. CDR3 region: CASSEDRGDFYEQYF. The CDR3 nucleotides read TGTGCCAGCAGTGAAGACAGGGGGGATTTCTACGAGCAGTACTTC.

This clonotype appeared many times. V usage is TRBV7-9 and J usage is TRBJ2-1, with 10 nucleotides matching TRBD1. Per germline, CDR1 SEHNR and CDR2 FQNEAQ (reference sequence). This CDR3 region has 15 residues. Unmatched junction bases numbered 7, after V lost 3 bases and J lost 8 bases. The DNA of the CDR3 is TGTGCCAGCAGCTTTGGACAGGGGGACGGGGATGAGCAGTTCTTC. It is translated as CASSFGQGDGDEQFF.

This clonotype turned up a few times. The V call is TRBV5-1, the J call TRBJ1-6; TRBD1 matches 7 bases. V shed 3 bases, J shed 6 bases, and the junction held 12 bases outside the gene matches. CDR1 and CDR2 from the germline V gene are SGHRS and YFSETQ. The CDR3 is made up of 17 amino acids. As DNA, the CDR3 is TGCGCCAGCAGCTCGGGAAACGGACAGGTGCCTAATTCACCCCTCCACTTT. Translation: CASSSGNGQVPNSPLHF. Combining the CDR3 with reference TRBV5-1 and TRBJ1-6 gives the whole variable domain KAGVTQTPRYLIKTRGQQVTLSCSPISGHRSVSWYQQTPGQGLQFLFEYFSETQRNKGNFPGRFSGRQFSNSRSEMNVSTLELGDSALYLCASSSGNGQVPNSPLHFGNGTRLTVT.

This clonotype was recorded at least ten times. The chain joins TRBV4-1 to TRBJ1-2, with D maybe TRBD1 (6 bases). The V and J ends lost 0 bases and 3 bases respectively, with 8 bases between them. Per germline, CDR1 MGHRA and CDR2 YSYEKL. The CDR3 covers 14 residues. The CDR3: CASSQEGGHYGYTF. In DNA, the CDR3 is TGCGCCAGCAGCCAAGAGGGGGGCCACTATGGCTACACCTTC.

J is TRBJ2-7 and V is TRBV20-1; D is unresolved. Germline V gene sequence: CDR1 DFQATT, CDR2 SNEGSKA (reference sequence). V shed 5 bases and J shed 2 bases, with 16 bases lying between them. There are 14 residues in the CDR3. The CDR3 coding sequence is TGCAGTGCTGTTTTGCGGATTACAACCTACGAGCAGTACTTC. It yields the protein CSAVLRITTYEQYF.

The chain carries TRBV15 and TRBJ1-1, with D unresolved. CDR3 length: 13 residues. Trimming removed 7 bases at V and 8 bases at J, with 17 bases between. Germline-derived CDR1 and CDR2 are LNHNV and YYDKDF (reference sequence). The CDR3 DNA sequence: TGTGCCACCAACCATGAGGGAGAAAACGAAGCTTTCTTT. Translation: CATNHEGENEAFF.

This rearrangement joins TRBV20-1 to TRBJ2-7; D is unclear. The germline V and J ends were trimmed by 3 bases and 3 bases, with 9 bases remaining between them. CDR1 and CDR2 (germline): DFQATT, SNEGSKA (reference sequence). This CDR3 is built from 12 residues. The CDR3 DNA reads TGCAGTGCTAGGGGCAGGAACTACGAGCAGTACTTC. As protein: CSARGRNYEQYF.

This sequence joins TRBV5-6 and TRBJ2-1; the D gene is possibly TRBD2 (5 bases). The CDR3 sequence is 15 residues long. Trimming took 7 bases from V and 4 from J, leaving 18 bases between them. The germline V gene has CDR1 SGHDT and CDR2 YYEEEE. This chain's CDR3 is CASCSWRPGYNEQFF. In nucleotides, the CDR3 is TGTGCCAGCTGCTCTTGGAGGCCCGGGTACAATGAGCAGTTCTTC. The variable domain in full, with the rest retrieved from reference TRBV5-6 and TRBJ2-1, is DAGVTQSPTHLIKTRGQQVTLRCSPKSGHDTVSWYQQALGQGPQFIFQYYEEEERQRGNFPDRFSGHQFPNYSSELNVNALLLGDSALYLCASCSWRPGYNEQFFGPGTRLTVL.

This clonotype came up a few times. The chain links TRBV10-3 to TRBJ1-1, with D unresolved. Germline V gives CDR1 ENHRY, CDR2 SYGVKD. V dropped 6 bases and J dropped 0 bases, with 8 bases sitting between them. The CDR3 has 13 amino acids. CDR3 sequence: CAISAQMNTEAFF. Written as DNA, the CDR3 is TGTGCCATCAGCGCCCAGATGAACACTGAAGCTTTCTTT.

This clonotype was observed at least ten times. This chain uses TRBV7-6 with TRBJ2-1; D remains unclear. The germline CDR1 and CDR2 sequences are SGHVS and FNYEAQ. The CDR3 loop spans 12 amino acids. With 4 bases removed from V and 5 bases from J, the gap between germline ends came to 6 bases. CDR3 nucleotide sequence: TGTGCCAGCAGCTCCAGGAACAATGAGCAGTTCTTC. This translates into CASSSRNNEQFF.

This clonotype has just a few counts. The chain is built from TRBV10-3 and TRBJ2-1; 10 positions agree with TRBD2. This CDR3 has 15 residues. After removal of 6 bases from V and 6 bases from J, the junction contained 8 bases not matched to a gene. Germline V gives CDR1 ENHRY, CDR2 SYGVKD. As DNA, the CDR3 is TGTGCCATCAGGACCCTAGCGGGAGTAAGCAATGAGCAGTTCTTC. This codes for CAIRTLAGVSNEQFF.

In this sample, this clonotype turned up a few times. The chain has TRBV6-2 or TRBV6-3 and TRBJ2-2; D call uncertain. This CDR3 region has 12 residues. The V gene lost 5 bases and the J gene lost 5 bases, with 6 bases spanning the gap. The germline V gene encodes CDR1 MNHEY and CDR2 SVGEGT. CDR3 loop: CASSPSTGELFF. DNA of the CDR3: TGTGCCAGCAGTCCCTCGACCGGGGAGCTGTTTTTT.

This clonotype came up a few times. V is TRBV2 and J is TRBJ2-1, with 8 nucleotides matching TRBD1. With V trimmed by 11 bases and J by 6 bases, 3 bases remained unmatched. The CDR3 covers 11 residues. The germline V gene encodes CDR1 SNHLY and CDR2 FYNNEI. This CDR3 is CAGQGTNEQFF. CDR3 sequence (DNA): TGTGCCGGACAGGGTACCAATGAGCAGTTCTTC.

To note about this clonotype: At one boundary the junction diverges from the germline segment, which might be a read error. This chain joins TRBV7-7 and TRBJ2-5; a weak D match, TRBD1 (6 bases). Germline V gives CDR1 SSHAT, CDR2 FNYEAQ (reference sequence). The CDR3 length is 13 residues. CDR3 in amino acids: CASSIGQIETQYF. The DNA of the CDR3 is TGTGCTAGCAGCATCGGACAGATCGAGACCCAGTACTTC.

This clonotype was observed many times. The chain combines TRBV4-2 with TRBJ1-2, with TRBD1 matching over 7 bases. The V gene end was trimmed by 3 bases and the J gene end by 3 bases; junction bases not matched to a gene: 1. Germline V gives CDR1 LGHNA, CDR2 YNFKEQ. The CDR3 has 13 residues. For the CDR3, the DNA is TGTGCCAGCAGCCATGACAGGGACTATGGCTACACCTTC. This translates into CASSHDRDYGYTF.

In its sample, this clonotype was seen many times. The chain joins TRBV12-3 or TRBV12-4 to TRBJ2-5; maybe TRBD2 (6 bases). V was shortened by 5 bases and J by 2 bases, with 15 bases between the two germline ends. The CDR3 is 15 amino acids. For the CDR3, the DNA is TGTGCCAGCAGTCAAGGGGACTCCCGGCAAGAGACCCAGTACTTC. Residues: CASSQGDSRQETQYF.

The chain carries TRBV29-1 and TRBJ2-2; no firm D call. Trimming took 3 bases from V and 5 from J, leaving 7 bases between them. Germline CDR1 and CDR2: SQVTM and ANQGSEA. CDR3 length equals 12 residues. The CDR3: CSVDPRTGELFF. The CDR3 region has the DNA TGCAGCGTTGACCCGAGAACCGGGGAGCTGTTTTTT.

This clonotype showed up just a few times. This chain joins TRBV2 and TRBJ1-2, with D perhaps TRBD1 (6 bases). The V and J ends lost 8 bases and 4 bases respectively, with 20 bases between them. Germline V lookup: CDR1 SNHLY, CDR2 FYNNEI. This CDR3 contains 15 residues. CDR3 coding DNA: TGTGCCAGCGAACTTGAGATGGGGGCAATCTATGGCTACACCTTC. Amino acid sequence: CASELEMGAIYGYTF.

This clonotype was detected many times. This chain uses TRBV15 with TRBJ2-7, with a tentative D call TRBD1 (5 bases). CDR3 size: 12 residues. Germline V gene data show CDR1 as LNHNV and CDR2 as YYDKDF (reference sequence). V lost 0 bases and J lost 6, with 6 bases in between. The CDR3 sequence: CATSRDRGEQYF. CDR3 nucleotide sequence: TGTGCCACCAGCAGAGATAGGGGCGAGCAGTACTTC.

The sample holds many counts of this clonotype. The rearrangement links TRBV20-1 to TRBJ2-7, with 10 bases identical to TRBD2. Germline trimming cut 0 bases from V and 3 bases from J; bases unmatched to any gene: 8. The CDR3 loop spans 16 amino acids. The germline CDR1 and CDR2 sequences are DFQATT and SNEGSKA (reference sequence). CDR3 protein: CSARDRLSGRVYEQYF. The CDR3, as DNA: TGCAGTGCTAGAGATCGTTTGAGCGGGAGGGTCTACGAGCAGTACTTC.

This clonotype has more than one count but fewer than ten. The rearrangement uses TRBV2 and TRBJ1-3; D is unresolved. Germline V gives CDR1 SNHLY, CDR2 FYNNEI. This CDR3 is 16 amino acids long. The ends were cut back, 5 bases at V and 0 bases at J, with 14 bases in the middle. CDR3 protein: CASSLLLGRSGNTIYF. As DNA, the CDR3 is TGTGCCAGCAGTCTTCTTCTCGGGCGCTCTGGAAACACCATATATTTT.

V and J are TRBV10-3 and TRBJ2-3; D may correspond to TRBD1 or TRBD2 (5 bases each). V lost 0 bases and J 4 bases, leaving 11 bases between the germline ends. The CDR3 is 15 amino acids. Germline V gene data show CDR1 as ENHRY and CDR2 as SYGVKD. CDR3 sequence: CAISESKGTPDTQYF. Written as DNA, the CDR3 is TGTGCCATCAGTGAGTCAAAAGGGACCCCAGATACGCAGTATTTT.

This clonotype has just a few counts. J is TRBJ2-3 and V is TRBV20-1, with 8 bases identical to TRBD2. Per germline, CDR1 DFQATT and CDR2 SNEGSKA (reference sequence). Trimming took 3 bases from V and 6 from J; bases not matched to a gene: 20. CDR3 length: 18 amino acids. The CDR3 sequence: CSARHLRLAGYTADTQYF. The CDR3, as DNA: TGCAGTGCTAGGCACCTTAGATTAGCGGGATATACAGCGGATACGCAGTATTTT.

As DNA, the CDR3 is TGTGCCAGCAGCCAAGAGGTGAGCGGGGAACCTCCCTACGAGCAGTACTTC. As protein: CASSQEVSGEPPYEQYF. V is TRBV3-1 and J is TRBJ2-7; 7 bases are shared with TRBD2. Germline V gene lookup returns CDR1 LGHDT and CDR2 YNNKEL (reference sequence). The length of the CDR3 is 17 residues. V dropped 0 bases and J dropped 2; count of bases not matched to a gene: 10.

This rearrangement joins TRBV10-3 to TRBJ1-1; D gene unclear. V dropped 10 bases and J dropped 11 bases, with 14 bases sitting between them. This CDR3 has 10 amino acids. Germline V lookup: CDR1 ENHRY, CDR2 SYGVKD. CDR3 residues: CATGQSIAFF. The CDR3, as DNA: TGTGCCACGGGCCAGTCCATTGCTTTCTTT.